This passage covers 8 T cell receptor beta chains from one sample sequenced in a study of blood T cell repertoires in COVID-19. Generated by immunoSEQ multiplex PCR, the TCRdb table keeps only in-frame clones and is missing some. The table has about 150,000 clones, less than 80% seen once. The sequenced sample was PBMCs or T cells enriched from blood (not recorded which). These receptors originate from a woman in her 70s in a cohort exposed to, infected with or recovered from COVID-19 (not recorded which).

This chain connects TRBV6-5 to TRBJ1-2; TRBD1 is a possible D gene (6 bases). Germline CDR1 and CDR2: MNHEY and SVGAGI. The ends were cut back, 7 bases at V and 8 bases at J, with 17 bases in the middle. This CDR3 spans 13 amino acids. The CDR3 DNA sequence: TGTGCCAGCACCCCTTTCTTCGGACAGGGCTACACCTTC. It codes for CASTPFFGQGYTF.

The gene calls are TRBV7-2 and TRBJ2-1; possibly TRBD1 for D (5 bases). With 5 bases removed from V and 4 bases from J, the gap between germline ends came to 18 bases. This CDR3 spans 16 amino acids. Germline V gives CDR1 SGHTA, CDR2 FQGNSA. The chain's CDR3 is CASSLPAGHIYNEQFF. CDR3 coding DNA: TGTGCCAGCAGCCTACCGGCCGGACACATATACAATGAGCAGTTCTTC.

V is TRBV2 and J is TRBJ2-1; D remains ambiguous. The V gene's germline CDR1 is SNHLY and CDR2 FYNNEI. CDR3 length: 11 amino acids. Between the trimmed V and J ends, which lost 3 bases and 8 bases, there was a span of 5 bases. The DNA for the CDR3 is TGTGCCAGCAGTGAGGTAGATGAGCAGTTCTTC. It specifies CASSEVDEQFF.

In nucleotides, the CDR3 is TGTGCCAGCAGCTTAGGGGCTAGCCGAGAGACCCAGTACTTC. This translates into CASSLGASRETQYF. This chain links TRBV7-6 with TRBJ2-5, with D tentatively TRBD2 (5 bases). The CDR3 has 14 amino acids. V was shortened by 1 base and J by 4 bases, with 10 bases between the two germline ends. CDR1 and CDR2 from the germline V gene are SGHVS and FNYEAQ.

For the CDR3, the DNA is TGTGCCAGCAGCCCCGACAGGGGCCCGAATGAAAAACTGTTTTTT. This codes for CASSPDRGPNEKLFF. The chain combines TRBV14 with TRBJ1-4; 8 nucleotides line up with TRBD1. The CDR3 has 15 residues. The germline V gene encodes CDR1 SGHDN and CDR2 FVKESK. With 4 bases clipped from V and 5 bases from J, the junction kept 6 bases outside the gene matches.

With respect to this clone: An end of the junction differs from the germline gene, which may be a read error. The genes are TRBV4-3 and TRBJ2-5; D gene uncertain. The CDR3 runs to 14 residues. Germline loops: CDR1 LGHNA, CDR2 YSLEER. The CDR3 loop reads CASSQSATREAQYF. The CDR3 bases are TGCGCCAGCAGCCAGTCCGCCACAAGAGAGGCCCAGTACTTC.

The chain recombines TRBV9 with TRBJ1-1; D possibly corresponds to TRBD1 (6 bases). V shed 0 bases and J shed 0 bases, with 18 bases lying between them. The germline CDR1 and CDR2 sequences are SGDLS and YYNGEE. The CDR3 runs to 18 residues. This chain's CDR3 is CASSVGPTTGLVNTEAFF. CDR3 coding DNA: TGTGCCAGCAGCGTAGGCCCCACTACAGGGCTCGTGAACACTGAAGCTTTCTTT.

This rearrangement joins TRBV7-3 to TRBJ2-2, with D maybe TRBD2 (6 bases). CDR1 is SGHTA and CDR2 is FQGTGA in the germline V gene. The V end lost 5 bases, the J end lost 5 bases, and 6 bases lay between the germline ends. The CDR3 consists of 12 residues. The CDR3 protein is CASSRGTGELFF. The CDR3 region has the DNA TGTGCCAGCAGCCGGGGGACCGGGGAGCTGTTTTTT.